This T cell receptor (beta chain) was documented in a study of Tregs in tolerant kidney transplant recipients. Study-level results: Few patients were studied, so findings need validation in larger groups. Activated donor B cell expansion appeared to reveal the most relevant donor-specific TCRbeta repertoire.

Note on this clone: Its antigen remains unidentified.

V gave up 1 base and J gave up 5 bases, with 8 bases separating them. CDR1 is SEHNR and CDR2 is FQNEAQ in the germline V gene (reference sequence). The CDR3 totals 13 residues. Related graft donors supplied nonmyeloablative bone marrow transplants, and mixed chimerism was transient. Unstimulated regulatory T cells (CD4+CD25+CD127-), CD4+CD25- non-regulatory cells, CD4 and CD8 cells were FACS-sorted from thawed PBMCs. Some clones are missing from TCRdb's copy, which holds only in-frame ones; the method was immunoSEQ multiplex PCR. The table lists about 50,000 clones, roughly 89% of them singletons. The source of this sequence is a human patient who received a combined kidney and bone marrow transplant. Some T cells may arise from the graft donor. The material was CD8+ T cells from blood (PBMCs), obtained 12 months after the transplant. The chain uses TRBV7-9 and TRBJ1-1; D is unclear. The CDR3 region is CASSLGVRTEAFF. The CDR3 DNA sequence: TGTGCCAGCAGCTTAGGAGTTCGAACTGAAGCTTTCTTT.